This T cell receptor beta chain is drawn from a study of T cell responses to AZD1222 COVID-19 vaccine. Here immunoSEQ multiplex PCR was the method, and the copy in TCRdb shows in-frame clones only, minus some. Among 150,000 or so clones listed, about 92% were seen once. Some second doses came at about 4 weeks and others at about 12 weeks; these were pooled. For this clone: Its antigen is unknown.

Findings and limits, study-wide: Repertoire sampling was restricted to post-peak T cell response timepoints. Clonal diversity was possibly underestimated, and the donors were mostly white British, with more females.

This receptor was identified in an adult who received the AZD1222 COVID-19 vaccine. The material was peripheral blood, obtained 28 days after the second AZD1222 dose.

CDR3 coding DNA: TGTGCCAGCAGCCCAAGGGGGGATCAGCCCCAGCATTTT. This codes for CASSPRGDQPQHF. V usage is TRBV7-2 and J usage is TRBJ1-5; tentatively, D is TRBD1 (6 bases). The CDR3 is 13 amino acids. The germline V and J ends were trimmed by 5 bases and 5 bases, with 10 bases remaining between them. CDR1 is SGHTA, CDR2 FQGNSA, per germline.